One and the same sample provided the 14 T cell receptor beta chains below, sequenced in a study of T cell responses to AZD1222 COVID-19 vaccine. The table came from immunoSEQ multiplex PCR; TCRdb's copy has only in-frame clones and leaves some out. The table lists more than 95,000 clones, about 89% of them singletons. The sample was peripheral blood, taken 28 days after the second dose of the MenACWY control vaccine. The receptors stem from an adult who received the MenACWY meningococcal vaccine as a control.

This chain uses TRBV24-1 with TRBJ1-1; the D is unclear. This CDR3 region has 13 residues. Germline assignment: CDR1 KGHDR and CDR2 SFDVKD. V lost 4 bases, J lost 5 bases, and 10 bases lay in between. CDR3 nucleotide sequence: TGTGCCACCAGTGACTCGGGGAGAACTGAAGCTTTCTTT. Protein: CATSDSGRTEAFF.

The V call is TRBV7-9, the J call TRBJ2-3, with TRBD1 matching over 10 bases. Germline V gives CDR1 SEHNR, CDR2 FQNEAQ (reference sequence). The CDR3 runs 19 residues. The V and J ends lost 2 bases and 1 base, in that order; junction bases with no gene match: 12. CDR3 DNA sequence: TGTGCCAGCAGCTTAATGGTTCGTTCCGGGACAGGGGGCACAGATACGCAGTATTTT. It specifies CASSLMVRSGTGGTDTQYF.

The chain recombines TRBV6-2 or TRBV6-3 with TRBJ2-7; 8 bases fit TRBD1. This CDR3 is 15 amino acids long. V shed 6 bases, J shed 1 base, and the junction held 8 bases outside the gene matches. Germline V gene lookup returns CDR1 MNHEY and CDR2 SVGEGT. The CDR3 loop is CASSGSGTGSYEQYF. The CDR3 DNA follows: TGTGCCAGCAGCGGATCCGGGACAGGTTCCTACGAGCAGTACTTC.

V is TRBV5-1 and J is TRBJ1-2, with D possibly TRBD1 on 5 matching bases. The CDR3 is made up of 16 amino acids. Trimming pared 0 bases from V and 0 bases from J, leaving 12 bases between. The V gene's germline CDR1 is SGHRS and CDR2 YFSETQ. The CDR3 reads CASSLGAGRANYGYTF. The DNA of the CDR3 is TGCGCCAGCAGCTTGGGGGCAGGGAGAGCTAACTATGGCTACACCTTC.

This chain joins TRBV6-5 and TRBJ2-7; 10 positions match TRBD1. Germline-derived CDR1 and CDR2 are MNHEY and SVGAGI. The CDR3 loop spans 16 amino acids. The V segment lost 4 bases and the J segment 2 bases; nucleotides outside the gene matches: 8. The CDR3 spells CASSFRSGTGAYEQYF. The CDR3 nucleotides are TGTGCCAGCAGTTTCAGATCCGGGACAGGGGCCTACGAGCAGTACTTC.

The V and J genes are TRBV19 and TRBJ1-4; D perhaps matches TRBD1 (5 bases). The V end was cut by 3 bases, the J end by 8 bases, with 10 bases between. The germline V gene has CDR1 LNHDA and CDR2 SQIVND (reference sequence). The length of the CDR3 is 13 residues. CDR3 coding DNA: TGTGCCAGTAGTATGGATGAGGGGGAAAAACTGTTTTTT. Translated: CASSMDEGEKLFF.

This chain joins TRBV7-8 and TRBJ1-5, with 9 bases that match TRBD1. The CDR3 contains 16 residues. CDR1 is SGHVS and CDR2 is FQNEAQ in the germline V gene. Trimming removed 5 bases from V and 2 bases from J; junction bases left unmatched: 7. CDR3 protein: CASSLWTGDGNQPQHF. The CDR3 region has the DNA TGTGCCAGCAGCCTATGGACAGGGGATGGCAATCAGCCCCAGCATTTT.

This clone came up once. The V call is TRBV20-1, the J call TRBJ2-4; D ambiguous. Trimming left V 3 bases short and J 0 bases short, with 12 bases between. CDR3 length: 15 amino acids. From germline, CDR1 is DFQATT and CDR2 SNEGSKA (reference sequence). Here the CDR3 reads CSASKPDLAKNIQYF. In DNA form, the CDR3 reads TGCAGTGCTAGTAAGCCGGACCTAGCCAAAAACATTCAGTACTTC.

This chain connects TRBV5-4 to TRBJ2-2; TRBD2 aligns across 7 bases. The CDR3 sequence is 16 residues long. J lost 2 bases, V lost 4 bases, and 8 bases had no gene match. CDR1 and CDR2 from the germline V gene are SGHNT and YYREEE (reference sequence). CDR3 sequence reads: CASSRGVADNTGELFF. DNA for the CDR3: TGTGCCAGCAGCCGGGGGGTAGCTGACAACACCGGGGAGCTGTTTTTT.

The sample holds one count of this clone. The genes are TRBV5-5 and TRBJ2-7; D is possibly TRBD2 (6 bases). V lost 3 bases, J lost 5 bases, and 15 bases lay in between. Germline loops: CDR1 SGHKS, CDR2 YYEKEE (reference sequence). The CDR3 spans 14 residues. The CDR3 coding sequence is TGTGCCAGCAGCTACCTCGGCGGGATCAACGAGCAGTACTTC. Translated: CASSYLGGINEQYF.

This chain links TRBV29-1 with TRBJ1-2; D not resolved. The CDR3 spans 11 residues. Per germline, CDR1 SQVTM and CDR2 ANQGSEA. The V end was cut by 3 bases, the J end by 2 bases, with 4 bases between. CDR3 DNA sequence: TGCAGCGTTGAGCAAAACTATGGCTACACCTTC. Protein: CSVEQNYGYTF. The full variable domain, in which reference TRBV29-1 and TRBJ1-2 provide the parts outside the CDR3, is SAVISQKPSRDICQRGTSLTIQCQVDSQVTMMFWYRQQPGQSLTLIATANQGSEATYESGFVIDKFPISRPNLTFSTLTVSNMSPEDSSIYLCSVEQNYGYTFGSGTRLTVV.

The rearrangement joins TRBV19 to TRBJ1-5, with D tentatively TRBD1 (5 bases). The CDR3 spans 15 residues. CDR1 LNHDA and CDR2 SQIVND come from the germline V gene (reference sequence). With 7 bases removed from V and 2 bases from J, the gap between germline ends came to 15 bases. CDR3 bases: TGTGCCAGTACCAGCCAGGGCGAAGGCAATCAGCCCCAGCATTTT. Its protein is CASTSQGEGNQPQHF.

This clone has only one observation. This chain uses TRBV2 with TRBJ2-2, with D unclear. The germline V gene has CDR1 SNHLY and CDR2 FYNNEI. The CDR3 covers 16 residues. Trimming removed 1 base at V and 7 bases at J, with 16 bases between. The CDR3 DNA sequence: TGTGCCAGCAGTGAAGTGAACTCCCTGAACGGCGGGGAGCTGTTTTTT. It codes for CASSEVNSLNGGELFF.

V is TRBV19 and J is TRBJ1-4, with unresolved D. Germline CDR1 and CDR2: LNHDA and SQIVND (reference sequence). V lost 9 bases to trimming and J lost 6 bases, with 11 bases between them. The CDR3 is 12 residues long. The CDR3 here is CASQEEDEKLFF. The CDR3 bases are TGTGCCAGCCAGGAGGAGGATGAAAAACTGTTTTTT.